The count of the clone carrying this TCR beta chain is one. Authors' analysis steps: Estimates of nucleated cell counts were drawn from the amplification of reference gene primers. TCRdb's copy holds only in-frame clones and misses some; the assay was immunoSEQ multiplex PCR. That table supplies the V and J calls and clone size; D and trimming were determined from the DNA. The repertoire has roughly 250,000 clones, around 90% of them found once; the top ten carry just over 7%. The data are from a study of blood T cell repertoires in COVID-19. The overall study: Acute and convalescent COVID-19 specimens originated in the United States, Italy and Spain. Sample material is recorded as cDNA or gDNA derived from T cells, B-cell-depleted T cells, or PBMCs.

Germline loops: CDR1 MNHEY, CDR2 SVGAGI. CDR3 length: 14 residues. Losses at the gene ends were 6 bases for V and 4 bases for J; bases not matched to a gene: 5. Material for sequencing was peripheral blood. The receptor comes from a man in his sixties who had recovered from COVID-19. The chain employs TRBV6-5 and TRBJ2-1; 8 positions agree with TRBD1. CDR3 in DNA: TGTGCCAGCAGGCGACAGGGGATTTACAATGAGCAGTTCTTC. It encodes CASRRQGIYNEQFF.